This is a list of T cell receptor beta chains from one sample in a study of OX40 agonist ivuxolimab in advanced cancers. Profiling relied on immunoSEQ multiplex PCR, and the TCRdb table lists in-frame clones only, not all of them. Here the sample spans about 63,000 clones, more than 60% being singletons. This sample comprised CD4+ or CD8+ T cells sorted from blood, obtained in a trial of the OX40 agonist ivuxolimab. The receptors here all came from an adult with an advanced solid tumor such as melanoma, head and neck, liver or kidney cancer. The CDR3 runs from the conserved cysteine through the conserved F or W. D genes are given only for firm matches. Clone size is shown for a subset of rows, as once, few, many or a class of expanded clone.

v_gene	d_gene	j_gene	abundance	CDR3aa	CDR3nt
TRBV19	.	TRBJ1-4	.	CASSPGPRGKLFF	TGTGCCAGTAGTCCAGGACCCCGAGGAAAACTGTTTTTT
TRBV14	.	TRBJ1-1	.	CASSPLTNTEAFF	TGTGCCAGCAGCCCCTTAACAAACACTGAAGCTTTCTTT
TRBV7-2	.	TRBJ1-2	.	CASTNRAGQHYGYTF	TGTGCCAGCACCAACCGGGCGGGCCAGCACTATGGCTACACCTTC
TRBV19	.	TRBJ2-1	.	CASSAPPGVSYNEQFF	TGTGCCAGTAGCGCCCCTCCGGGAGTATCTTACAATGAGCAGTTCTTC
TRBV30	.	TRBJ1-2	few	CAWQGRYGYTF	TGTGCCTGGCAGGGGCGATATGGCTACACCTTC
TRBV4-1	.	TRBJ1-1	.	CASSPRILERSEAFF	TGCGCCAGCAGCCCAAGAATTCTGGAGAGGTCTGAAGCTTTCTTT
TRBV2	TRBD1	TRBJ2-1	.	CASMSMGTGADEQFF	TGTGCCAGCATGAGTATGGGGACAGGGGCGGATGAGCAGTTCTTC
TRBV5-4	.	TRBJ2-7	.	CASSLSRDPVRQQYF	TGTGCCAGCAGCTTGAGTCGGGACCCGGTTCGGCAGCAGTACTTC
TRBV7-3	TRBD2	TRBJ2-2	.	CASSLIAGGAGELFF	TGTGCCAGCAGCTTAATAGCGGGAGGGGCCGGGGAGCTGTTTTTT
TRBV18	.	TRBJ1-2	.	CASSPPGLTFYGYTF	TGTGCCAGCTCACCACCGGGACTCACCTTCTATGGCTACACCTTC
TRBV7-9	TRBD2	TRBJ2-5	.	CATLYGRSSLETQYF	TGTGCCACCCTTTACGGGAGGTCGAGTTTGGAGACCCAGTACTTC
TRBV4-2	TRBD1	TRBJ2-7	.	CASSERYGTGHSYEQYF	TGTGCCAGCAGCGAACGCTATGGGACAGGCCATTCCTACGAGCAGTACTTC
TRBV7-9	.	TRBJ1-3	.	CASSPPELGNTIYF	TGTGCCAGCAGCCCCCCCGAGTTAGGAAACACCATATATTTT
TRBV19	.	TRBJ1-2	.	CASSIVNFNYGYTF	TGTGCCAGTAGTATAGTCAACTTTAACTATGGCTACACCTTC
TRBV7-9	.	TRBJ2-7	.	CASSLTGDSSYEQYF	TGTGCCAGCAGCTTAACGGGCGACAGCTCCTACGAGCAGTACTTC
TRBV30	TRBD1	TRBJ1-1	few	CAWSVTGGTEAFF	TGTGCCTGGAGTGTGACAGGGGGAACTGAAGCTTTCTTT
TRBV6-6	.	TRBJ1-5	.	CASSYGGINQPQHF	TGTGCCAGCAGTTACGGTGGGATAAATCAGCCCCAGCATTTT
TRBV9	TRBD1	TRBJ1-6	.	CASSVQGADGYSPLHF	TGTGCCAGCAGCGTACAGGGGGCGGATGGTTATTCACCCCTCCACTTT
TRBV4-1	TRBD1	TRBJ2-7	.	CASSHRTGPISYEQYF	TGCGCCAGCAGCCATAGGACAGGTCCGATATCCTACGAGCAGTACTTC
TRBV19	.	TRBJ1-5	.	CASRSEGPQHF	TGTGCCAGTAGATCGGAAGGGCCCCAGCATTTT
TRBV7-6	TRBD1	TRBJ2-1	.	CASSLGGGLSYNEQFF	TGTGCCAGCAGCTTAGGAGGGGGCCTCTCCTACAATGAGCAGTTCTTC
TRBV6-1	.	TRBJ2-7	once	CASSDPYYEQYF	TGTGCCAGCAGTGACCCTTACTACGAGCAGTACTTC
TRBV6-5	TRBD1	TRBJ1-6	.	CASSRQGLDSPLHF	TGTGCCAGCAGTAGACAGGGGTTGGATTCACCCCTCCACTTT
TRBV18	.	TRBJ2-7	.	CASSPPAGTYEQYF	TGTGCCAGCTCACCACCGGCAGGTACCTACGAGCAGTACTTC
TRBV30	TRBD2	TRBJ2-7	.	CAWTTSLRGVYEQYF	TGTGCCTGGACTACTAGCCTGCGGGGGGTCTACGAGCAGTACTTC
TRBV30	.	TRBJ1-5	.	CAWTQDGNQPQHF	TGTGCCTGGACCCAAGACGGAAATCAGCCCCAGCATTTT
TRBV4-1	TRBD2	TRBJ2-1	.	CASSPGLAGFDEQFF	TGCGCCAGCAGCCCCGGACTAGCGGGGTTCGATGAGCAGTTCTTC
TRBV1	.	TRBJ1-5	.	CTSSQDRLNQPQHF	TGCACCAGCAGCCAAGACAGACTGAATCAGCCCCAGCATTTT
TRBV15	.	TRBJ2-2	.	CATSRFRGSVAGELFF	TGTGCCACCAGCAGGTTCAGGGGTAGTGTCGCCGGGGAGCTGTTTTTT
TRBV7-8	.	TRBJ2-7	many	CASSLESVIGRAGEQYF	TGTGCCAGCAGCTTAGAATCCGTGATCGGCAGGGCGGGGGAGCAGTACTTC
TRBV28	TRBD1	TRBJ2-7	.	CASRGLTYEQYF	TGTGCCTCCAGGGGGCTAACCTACGAGCAGTACTTC
TRBV6-1	.	TRBJ2-3	.	CASSESLGGADSDTQYF	TGTGCCAGCAGTGAATCCTTGGGCGGGGCAGACTCAGATACGCAGTATTTT
TRBV18	TRBD1	TRBJ1-4	.	CASSPPIAGGGGEKLFF	TGTGCCAGCTCACCACCGATCGCAGGGGGCGGTGGTGAAAAACTGTTTTTT
TRBV11-3	.	TRBJ1-1	.	CASSLEGVWGSENTEAFF	TGTGCCAGCAGCTTAGAGGGAGTGTGGGGGAGTGAGAACACTGAAGCTTTCTTT
TRBV12-5	.	TRBJ2-2	.	CASGGTAGELFF	TGTGCTAGTGGGGGGACTGCCGGGGAGCTGTTTTTT
TRBV4-1	TRBD2	TRBJ2-5	.	CASSPGTTIPPILSTKYF	TGCGCCAGCAGCCCCGGGACTACAATACCCCCAATTCTGTCGACAAAGTACTTC
TRBV7-8	.	TRBJ1-4	once	CASSLEAGMAEKLFF	TGTGCCAGCAGCTTAGAGGCAGGGATGGCAGAAAAACTGTTTTTT
TRBV6-1	.	TRBJ1-3	.	CASSPSSGNTIYF	TGTGCCAGCAGTCCGAGCTCTGGAAACACCATATATTTT
TRBV12-1	.	TRBJ1-6	.	CASSQPGQGGSPLHF	TGTGCCAGCAGCCAGCCGGGACAGGGTGGTTCACCCCTCCACTTT
TRBV5-1	.	TRBJ2-5	.	CASSLDREETQYF	TGCGCCAGCAGCTTGGATAGGGAAGAGACCCAGTACTTC
TRBV4-1	TRBD1	TRBJ1-2	.	CASSPPDRADYGYTF	TGCGCCAGCAGCCCACCGGACAGGGCCGACTATGGCTACACCTTC
TRBV4-2	.	TRBJ1-1	.	CASSQDTEAFF	TGTGCCAGCAGCCAAGACACTGAAGCTTTCTTT
TRBV7-9	.	TRBJ1-2	few	CASSRGAQGYTF	TGTGCCAGCAGCAGGGGTGCTCAGGGCTACACCTTC
TRBV14	TRBD2	TRBJ2-1	.	CASSQDGRAGNEQFF	TGTGCCAGCAGCCAAGACGGGAGGGCCGGCAATGAGCAGTTCTTC
TRBV5-1	TRBD1	TRBJ2-7	.	CASSIFRDSHSYEQYF	TGCGCCAGCAGCATCTTCCGGGACAGTCACTCCTACGAGCAGTACTTC
TRBV7-3	.	TRBJ1-4	.	CASSHQITGLNNEKLFF	TGTGCCAGCAGCCATCAGATCACAGGGTTGAATAATGAAAAACTGTTTTTT
TRBV30	.	TRBJ1-5	few	CAWGTTAGPQHF	TGTGCCTGGGGGACTACTGCAGGGCCCCAGCATTTT
TRBV6-6	TRBD2	TRBJ2-2	.	CASSRSGDNTGELFF	TGTGCCAGCAGTAGGAGCGGGGACAACACCGGGGAGCTGTTTTTT
TRBV10-1	.	TRBJ2-7	.	CASSEVQGIYEQYF	TGCGCCAGCAGTGAGGTGCAGGGTATTTACGAGCAGTACTTC
TRBV7-6	.	TRBJ2-1	.	CASSSGGPSRDEQFF	TGTGCCAGCAGCTCTGGGGGGCCTTCACGGGATGAGCAGTTCTTC
TRBV28	.	TRBJ1-1	.	CASSLTQNTEAFF	TGTGCCAGCAGCCTTACACAGAACACTGAAGCTTTCTTT
TRBV5-6	.	TRBJ1-1	.	CASSFGEVAEAFF	TGTGCCAGCAGCTTCGGGGAGGTTGCTGAAGCTTTCTTT